These T cell receptor beta chains were read from a single sample in a study of cytomegalovirus exposure and HLA in healthy donors. Clones were read by immunoSEQ multiplex PCR, and TCRdb kept only the in-frame ones, dropping some. In the table there are over 90,000 clones, 65% to 80% of which are singletons. The sequencing input was PBMCs. Receptors originate from a female donor in good health and CMV-seropositive. Each CDR3 is given with its conserved first and last residue. A D gene is named only where the DNA matches it firmly. The size of a clone is reported for some rows only, either as once, few or many, or as a class for expanded clones.

size: -
V: TRBV7-3
J: TRBJ1-1
D: -
DNA: TGTGCCAGCAGCTTGAGTGCGGCCACTGAAGCTTTCTTT
CDR3: CASSLSAATEAFF

size: -
V: TRBV19
J: TRBJ2-5
D: TRBD1
DNA: TGTGCCAGTAGTCCACAGGGGATGGGTGGGAGCATGGAGCAAGAGACCCAGTACTTC
CDR3: CASSPQGMGGSMEQETQYF

size: -
V: TRBV2
J: TRBJ2-7
D: TRBD2
DNA: TGTGCCAGCAGTGAACCCCGGACTAGCGGGACTTACTCCTCCTACGAGCAGTACTTC
CDR3: CASSEPRTSGTYSSYEQYF

size: few
V: TRBV6-5
J: TRBJ2-3
D: TRBD2
DNA: TGTGCCAGCAGCTTAGCGGGGGGGTCTCCAGATACGCAGTATTTT
CDR3: CASSLAGGSPDTQYF

size: -
V: TRBV13
J: TRBJ1-1
D: -
DNA: TGTGCCAGCAGCTCAAGGGGCCTCACTGAAGCTTTCTTT
CDR3: CASSSRGLTEAFF

size: -
V: TRBV7-9
J: TRBJ2-7
D: TRBD2
DNA: TGTGCCAGCAGCTTAACCCGGGGTAGCGGGAGAGGGATATACGAGCAGTACTTC
CDR3: CASSLTRGSGRGIYEQYF

size: few
V: TRBV30
J: TRBJ1-1
D: -
DNA: TGTGCCTGGAGTCCCCGAGGTGGTGAAGCTTTCTTT
CDR3: CAWSPRGGEAFF

size: -
V: TRBV6-1
J: TRBJ1-2
D: TRBD1
DNA: TGTGCCAGCAGTAGGGACAGGAACTATGGCTACACCTTC
CDR3: CASSRDRNYGYTF

size: -
V: TRBV7-9
J: TRBJ2-7
D: TRBD1
DNA: TGTGCCAGCAGCCCACGCCGGGGACAGGGTCCCTACGAGCAGTACTTC
CDR3: CASSPRRGQGPYEQYF

size: -
V: TRBV7-6
J: TRBJ2-7
D: TRBD2
DNA: TGTGCCAGCAGCTCCGGACTAGCGGGGACCTCCTACGAGCAGTACTTC
CDR3: CASSSGLAGTSYEQYF

size: once
V: TRBV28
J: TRBJ1-6
D: TRBD1
DNA: TGTGCCAGCAGACCCAGGGACAGGGATAATTCACCCCTCCACTTT
CDR3: CASRPRDRDNSPLHF

size: -
V: TRBV19
J: TRBJ1-5
D: TRBD1
DNA: TGTGCCAGTAGGGGACAGATAATCAGTCCCCAGCATTTT
CDR3: CASRGQIISPQHF

size: few
V: TRBV18
J: TRBJ1-2
D: -
DNA: TGTGCCAGCTCACCGTCCAGCGACCTCTATGGCTACACCTTC
CDR3: CASSPSSDLYGYTF

size: -
V: TRBV5-4
J: TRBJ2-3
D: -
DNA: TGTGCCAGCAGCCCGGAGGTCCAGGATACGCAGTATTTT
CDR3: CASSPEVQDTQYF

size: once
V: TRBV18
J: TRBJ1-2
D: -
DNA: TGTGCCAGCTCACCACCAGCTTTGCCGGGTGGCTACACCTTC
CDR3: CASSPPALPGGYTF

size: -
V: TRBV9
J: TRBJ1-5
D: -
DNA: TGTGCCAGCAGCACCCCTGAGGGCAATCAGCCCCAGCATTTT
CDR3: CASSTPEGNQPQHF

size: -
V: TRBV29-1
J: TRBJ2-7
D: -
DNA: TGCAGCGTTGCGGGACATGGATCCTACGAGCAGTACTTC
CDR3: CSVAGHGSYEQYF

size: -
V: TRBV11-2
J: TRBJ2-2
D: TRBD2
DNA: TGTGCCAGCAGCTTAGTGGCTAGCGGTGAGCTGTTTTTT
CDR3: CASSLVASGELFF

size: -
V: TRBV4-2
J: TRBJ2-7
D: TRBD2
DNA: TGTGCCAGCAGCCGGTCAAGCGGGGGCAACCGGTACGAGCAGTACTTC
CDR3: CASSRSSGGNRYEQYF

size: once
V: TRBV7-6
J: TRBJ2-7
D: TRBD2
DNA: TGTGCCAGCAGCTTCCGACTAGCGGGAAGCTCCTACGAGCAGTACTTC
CDR3: CASSFRLAGSSYEQYF

size: -
V: TRBV6-1
J: TRBJ2-1
D: TRBD2
DNA: TGTGCCAGCAGTGATGAGACTAGCGGTTCTAATGAGCAGTTCTTC
CDR3: CASSDETSGSNEQFF

size: -
V: TRBV7-3
J: TRBJ1-1
D: TRBD1
DNA: TGTGCCAGCAGCTACGCAGGGGGGAACACTGAAGCTTTCTTT
CDR3: CASSYAGGNTEAFF

size: -
V: TRBV9
J: TRBJ1-1
D: -
DNA: TGTGCCAGCAGCGTAGATGGGGGGTTGACTGAAGCTTTCTTT
CDR3: CASSVDGGLTEAFF

size: once
V: TRBV5-1
J: TRBJ2-2
D: -
DNA: TGCGCCAGCAGCTCCCTCGGGGGTTACACCGGGGAGCTGTTTTTT
CDR3: CASSSLGGYTGELFF

size: -
V: TRBV4-2
J: TRBJ1-5
D: -
DNA: TGTGCCAGCAGCCAAGCGGGAAACGGTCAGCCCCAGCATTTT
CDR3: CASSQAGNGQPQHF

size: -
V: TRBV9
J: TRBJ1-6
D: -
DNA: TGTGCCAGCAGCGTCTACAGCAATTCACCCCTCCACTTT
CDR3: CASSVYSNSPLHF

size: -
V: TRBV7-6
J: TRBJ2-3
D: TRBD2
DNA: TGTGCCAGCAGCGCGACTAGCGGGAGGGCCCGAGATACGCAGTATTTT
CDR3: CASSATSGRARDTQYF

size: -
V: TRBV5-1
J: TRBJ2-5
D: TRBD1
DNA: TGCGCCAGCAGCTGGGGACAGAAGCAAGAGACCCAGTACTTC
CDR3: CASSWGQKQETQYF

size: -
V: TRBV15
J: TRBJ1-5
D: TRBD1
DNA: TGTGCCACCAGCCATAGGGGGCGAGGCAATCAGCCCCAGCATTTT
CDR3: CATSHRGRGNQPQHF

size: -
V: TRBV6-1
J: TRBJ2-3
D: TRBD2
DNA: TGTGCCAGCTCCCGGAGCGGGGGGGGTACAGATACGCAGTATTTT
CDR3: CASSRSGGGTDTQYF

size: -
V: TRBV7-2
J: TRBJ2-7
D: TRBD2
DNA: TGTGCCAGCAGCTTAGCTAGCGGGAGGTTCTACGAGCAGTACTTC
CDR3: CASSLASGRFYEQYF

size: -
V: TRBV29-1
J: TRBJ1-6
D: TRBD1
DNA: TGCAGCGTTGGGGACAGGCTCGACGGGAATTCACCCCTCCACTTT
CDR3: CSVGDRLDGNSPLHF

size: few
V: TRBV4-3
J: TRBJ1-2
D: -
DNA: TGCGCCAGCAGTCCGGACAGTAACTATGGCTACACCTTC
CDR3: CASSPDSNYGYTF

size: -
V: TRBV5-4
J: TRBJ2-2
D: -
DNA: TGTGCCAGCAGCTTCGGGGGAGTCCTAACCGGGGAGCTGTTTTTT
CDR3: CASSFGGVLTGELFF

size: few
V: TRBV6-4
J: TRBJ2-1
D: TRBD1
DNA: TGTGCCAGCAGTGAGGGGCAGGGGGCGAACAATGAGCAGTTCTTC
CDR3: CASSEGQGANNEQFF

size: -
V: TRBV30
J: TRBJ1-3
D: -
DNA: TGTGCCTGGAACCAGGGGAGACGCTCTGGAAACACCATATATTTT
CDR3: CAWNQGRRSGNTIYF

size: -
V: TRBV19
J: TRBJ1-5
D: -
DNA: TGTGCCAGTAGACAGGGATCTCAGCCCCAGCATTTT
CDR3: CASRQGSQPQHF

size: -
V: TRBV19
J: TRBJ1-6
D: -
DNA: TGTGCCAGTAGTGCCCTGAGGAATTCACCCCTCCACTTT
CDR3: CASSALRNSPLHF

size: once
V: TRBV7-9
J: TRBJ1-2
D: -
DNA: TGTGCCAGCAGCTCCGACAGGCCCTATGGCTACACCTTC
CDR3: CASSSDRPYGYTF

size: -
V: TRBV5-4
J: TRBJ2-1
D: TRBD2
DNA: TGTGCCAGCAGCTTGGGTCCGGGCGGGAGATCGAATGAGCAGTTCTTC
CDR3: CASSLGPGGRSNEQFF

size: -
V: TRBV6-5
J: TRBJ2-7
D: TRBD1
DNA: TGTGCCAGCAGTTTGGGACAGCCTAAAACCTACGAGCAGTACTTC
CDR3: CASSLGQPKTYEQYF

size: -
V: TRBV2
J: TRBJ2-3
D: TRBD2
DNA: TGTGCCAGCAGTCCCCGTACTAGCGGCACAGATACGCAGTATTTT
CDR3: CASSPRTSGTDTQYF

size: -
V: TRBV11-2
J: TRBJ2-7
D: TRBD1
DNA: TGTGCCAGCAGTCTCTCGGGACAGGGGGTAGGCGAGCAGTACTTC
CDR3: CASSLSGQGVGEQYF

size: -
V: TRBV4-3
J: TRBJ2-1
D: -
DNA: TGCGCCAGCAGCCAAGATCACAGGAATGAGCAGTTCTTC
CDR3: CASSQDHRNEQFF

size: -
V: TRBV28
J: TRBJ1-1
D: -
DNA: TGTGCCAGCAGTCCACCGGGACAACCGAACACTGAAGCTTTCTTT
CDR3: CASSPPGQPNTEAFF